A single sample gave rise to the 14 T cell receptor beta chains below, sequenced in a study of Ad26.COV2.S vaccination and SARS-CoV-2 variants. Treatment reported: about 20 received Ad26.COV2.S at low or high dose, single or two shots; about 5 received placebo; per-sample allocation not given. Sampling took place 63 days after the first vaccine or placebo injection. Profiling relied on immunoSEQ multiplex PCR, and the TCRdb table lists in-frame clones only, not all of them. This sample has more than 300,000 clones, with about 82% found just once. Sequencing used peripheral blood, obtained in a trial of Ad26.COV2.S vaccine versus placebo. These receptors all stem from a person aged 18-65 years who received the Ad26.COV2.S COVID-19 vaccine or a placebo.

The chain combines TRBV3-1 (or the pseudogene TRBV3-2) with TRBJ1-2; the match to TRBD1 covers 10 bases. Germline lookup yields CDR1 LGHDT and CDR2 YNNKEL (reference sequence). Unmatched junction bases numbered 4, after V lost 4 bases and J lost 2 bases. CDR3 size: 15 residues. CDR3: CASSRGGQGNYGYTF. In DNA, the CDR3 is TGTGCCAGCAGCCGGGGGGGACAGGGGAACTATGGCTACACCTTC.

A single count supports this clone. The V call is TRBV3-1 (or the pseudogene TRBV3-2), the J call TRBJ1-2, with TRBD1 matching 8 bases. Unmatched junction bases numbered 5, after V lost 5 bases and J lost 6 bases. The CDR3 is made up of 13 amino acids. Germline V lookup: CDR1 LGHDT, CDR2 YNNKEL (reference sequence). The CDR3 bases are TGTGCCAGCAGCTCGGACAGGGTGCATGGCTACACCTTC. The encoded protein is CASSSDRVHGYTF.

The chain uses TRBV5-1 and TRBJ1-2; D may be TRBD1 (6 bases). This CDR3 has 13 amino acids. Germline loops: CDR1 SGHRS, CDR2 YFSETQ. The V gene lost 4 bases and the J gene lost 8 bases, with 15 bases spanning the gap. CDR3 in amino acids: CASSAGRGGGYTF. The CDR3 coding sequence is TGCGCCAGCAGCGCCGGTCGAGGGGGAGGCTACACCTTC. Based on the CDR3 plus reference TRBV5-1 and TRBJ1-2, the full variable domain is KAGVTQTPRYLIKTRGQQVTLSCSPISGHRSVSWYQQTPGQGLQFLFEYFSETQRNKGNFPGRFSGRQFSNSRSEMNVSTLELGDSALYLCASSAGRGGGYTFGSGTRLTVV.

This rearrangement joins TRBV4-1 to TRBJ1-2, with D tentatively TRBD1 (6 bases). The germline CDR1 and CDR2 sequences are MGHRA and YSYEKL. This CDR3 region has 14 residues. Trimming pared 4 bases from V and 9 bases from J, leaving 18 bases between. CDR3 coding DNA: TGCGCCAGCAGCCTACTTTTCAGGGGCGAAAGCTACACCTTC. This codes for CASSLLFRGESYTF.

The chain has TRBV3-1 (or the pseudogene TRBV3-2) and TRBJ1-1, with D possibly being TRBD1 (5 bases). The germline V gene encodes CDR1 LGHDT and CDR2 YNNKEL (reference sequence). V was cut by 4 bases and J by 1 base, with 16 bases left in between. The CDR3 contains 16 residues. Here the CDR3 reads CASSLDGTATNTEAFF. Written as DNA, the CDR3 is TGTGCCAGCAGCCTTGATGGGACGGCAACGAACACTGAAGCTTTCTTT.

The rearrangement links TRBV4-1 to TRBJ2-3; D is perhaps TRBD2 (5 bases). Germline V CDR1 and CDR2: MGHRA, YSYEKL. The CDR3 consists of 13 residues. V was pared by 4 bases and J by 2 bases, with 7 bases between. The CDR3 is CASSPGNTDTQYF. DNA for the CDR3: TGCGCCAGCAGCCCGGGAAACACAGATACGCAGTATTTT.

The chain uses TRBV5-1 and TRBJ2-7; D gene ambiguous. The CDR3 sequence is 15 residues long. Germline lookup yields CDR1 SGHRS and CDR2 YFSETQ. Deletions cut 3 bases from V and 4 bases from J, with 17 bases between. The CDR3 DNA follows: TGCGCCAGCAGCTCCTCCCCGGACGGGCCGTACGAGCAGTACTTC. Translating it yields CASSSSPDGPYEQYF.

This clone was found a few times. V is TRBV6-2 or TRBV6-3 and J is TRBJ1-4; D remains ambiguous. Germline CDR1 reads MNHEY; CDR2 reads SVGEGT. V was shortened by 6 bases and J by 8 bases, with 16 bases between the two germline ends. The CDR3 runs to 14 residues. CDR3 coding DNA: TGTGCCAGCAGCCCTCGGACCGGATGGGAAAAACTGTTTTTT. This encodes CASSPRTGWEKLFF.

CDR3 region: CASSLDIHRGNEQFF. The CDR3 coding sequence is TGTGCCAGCAGCTTAGATATTCACAGGGGGAATGAGCAGTTCTTC. The rearrangement joins TRBV11-2 to TRBJ2-1; 8 bases map to TRBD1. V shed 0 bases and J 7 bases; nucleotides not matched to a gene: 5. Germline V gene lookup returns CDR1 SGHAT and CDR2 FQNNGV. The CDR3 sequence is 15 residues long.

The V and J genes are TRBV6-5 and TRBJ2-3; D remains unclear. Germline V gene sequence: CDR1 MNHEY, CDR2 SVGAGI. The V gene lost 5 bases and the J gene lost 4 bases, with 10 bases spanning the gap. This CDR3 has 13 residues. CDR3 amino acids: CASSRLGSDTQYF. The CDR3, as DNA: TGTGCCAGCAGTCGGCTTGGATCAGATACGCAGTATTTT.

The CDR3 DNA follows: TGTGCCAGTAGCGAGGGGGGAGCAGATACGCAGTATTTT. This translates into CASSEGGADTQYF. The chain recombines TRBV19 with TRBJ2-3; D assignment may be TRBD1 or TRBD2 (6 bases each). This CDR3 contains 13 residues. V was clipped by 6 bases and J by 4 bases, with 11 bases between them. Germline assignment: CDR1 LNHDA and CDR2 SQIVND (reference sequence).

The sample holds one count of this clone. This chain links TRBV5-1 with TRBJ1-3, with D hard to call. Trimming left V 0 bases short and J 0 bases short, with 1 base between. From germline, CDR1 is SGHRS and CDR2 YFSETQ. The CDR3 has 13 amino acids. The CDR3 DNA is TGCGCCAGCAGCTTGGGCTCTGGAAACACCATATATTTT. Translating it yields CASSLGSGNTIYF.

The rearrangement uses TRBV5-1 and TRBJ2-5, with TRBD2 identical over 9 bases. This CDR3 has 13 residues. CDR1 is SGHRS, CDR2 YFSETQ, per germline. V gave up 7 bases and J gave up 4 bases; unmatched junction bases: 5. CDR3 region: CASAKGLAETQYF. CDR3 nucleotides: TGCGCCAGCGCCAAGGGACTAGCAGAGACCCAGTACTTC.

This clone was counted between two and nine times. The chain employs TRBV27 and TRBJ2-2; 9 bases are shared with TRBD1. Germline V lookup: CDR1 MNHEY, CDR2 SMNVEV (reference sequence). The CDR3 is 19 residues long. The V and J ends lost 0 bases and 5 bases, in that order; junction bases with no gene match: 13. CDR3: CASSLSGPQLGQGTGELFF. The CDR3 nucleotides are TGTGCCAGCAGTTTATCGGGCCCACAACTGGGACAGGGTACCGGGGAGCTGTTTTTT.